This note documents a single TCR beta chain sequence. Its antigen is not identified. Primers: 60 Vbeta forward and 13 Jbeta reverse. Repertoires were generated with immunoSEQ multiplex PCR, while TCRdb's copy carries only in-frame clones and drops some. This sample yields more than 85,000 clones, of which more than 70% are seen a single time; around 7.2% belongs to the top ten. These data belong to a study of cytomegalovirus exposure and HLA in healthy donors. Background on the study: Early on, a data release was issued that held some 85 million unique TCRs from HLA-typed donors. Study observations and caveats: Near-uniform donor sequencing depth was presumed by presence/absence analyses. For most TCR sequences rarity was the rule, although some public TCRs occurred in many donors. Cytomegalovirus-associated TCR beta chains were listed, numbering 164.

The sequenced sample was PBMCs. The receptor was derived from a female donor in good health and CMV-seronegative.

The CDR3 DNA reads as TGTGCCAGCAGCGTAAGGACTGCAACTAATGAAAAACTGTTTTTT. Amino acid sequence: CASSVRTATNEKLFF. The rearrangement links TRBV9 to TRBJ1-4; D uncertain. Germline CDR1 is SGDLS and CDR2 is YYNGEE. Trimming cost V 1 base and J 0 bases, with 7 bases left between them. The CDR3 has 15 amino acids.